This passage covers 28 T cell receptor beta chains from one sample sequenced in a study of Ad26.COV2.S vaccination and SARS-CoV-2 variants. TCRdb's table, derived via immunoSEQ multiplex PCR, lists solely in-frame clones and lacks some. The sample consists of 350,000 to 500,000 clones, roughly 89% of them appearing once. Treatment in this sample: approximately 18 received Ad26.COV2.S at low or high dose, single or two shots; about 5 received placebo; per-sample allocation not given. Following the first vaccine or placebo injection, samples were taken on day 63. The sample was peripheral blood, taken in a trial of Ad26.COV2.S vaccine versus placebo. The source of these receptors is a person aged 18 to 65 who received the Ad26.COV2.S COVID-19 vaccine or a placebo.

This chain links TRBV19 with TRBJ2-1, with D tentatively TRBD2 (6 bases). The CDR3 consists of 16 residues. Trimming stripped 10 bases from V and 0 bases from J, with 19 bases between. Germline V gene data show CDR1 as LNHDA and CDR2 as SQIVND (reference sequence). The CDR3 loop is CAISQWGGASYNEQFF. The CDR3, as DNA: TGTGCCATCTCTCAATGGGGCGGGGCCTCCTACAATGAGCAGTTCTTC.

The chain links TRBV11-3 to TRBJ2-1, with 13 bases fitting TRBD2. Unmatched junction bases numbered 2, after V lost 4 bases and J lost 5 bases. The CDR3 runs 15 residues. In germline, CDR1 is SGHNT, CDR2 YENEEA. CDR3 residues: CASSWTSGSHNEQFF. CDR3 coding DNA: TGTGCCAGCAGCTGGACTAGCGGGAGCCACAATGAGCAGTTCTTC.

The CDR3 is CASSLRAGGHRTNTGELFF. In DNA form, the CDR3 reads TGTGCCAGCAGCTTAAGGGCAGGGGGCCATAGGACCAACACCGGGGAGCTGTTTTTT. This chain joins TRBV7-3 and TRBJ2-2, with 8 nucleotides matching TRBD1. Germline-derived CDR1 and CDR2 are SGHTA and FQGTGA. This CDR3 region has 19 residues. J lost 2 bases, V lost 1 base, and 12 bases had no gene match.

The chain combines TRBV19 with TRBJ2-3, with 7 bases fitting TRBD2. CDR1 and CDR2 from the germline V gene are LNHDA and SQIVND (reference sequence). The length of the CDR3 is 15 residues. J was trimmed by 5 bases and V by 5 bases; bases with no gene match: 10. CDR3 sequence reads: CASSVGLAELDTQYF. For the CDR3, the DNA is TGTGCCAGTAGTGTCGGGCTAGCGGAGTTAGATACGCAGTATTTT.

The V call is TRBV2, the J call TRBJ2-5; D is tentatively TRBD1 or TRBD2 (5 bases each). This CDR3 is built from 11 residues. The germline gives CDR1 SNHLY, CDR2 FYNNEI. V was pared by 6 bases and J by 7 bases, with 9 bases between. The CDR3 protein is CASRGTGTQYF. CDR3 sequence (DNA): TGTGCCAGCAGGGGGACGGGGACCCAGTACTTC. Complete variable domain (other parts from reference TRBV2 and TRBJ2-5): EPEVTQTPSHQVTQMGQEVILRCVPISNHLYFYWYRQILGQKVEFLVSFYNNEISEKSEIFDDQFSVERPDGSNFTLKIRSTKLEDSAMYFCASRGTGTQYFGPGTRLLVL.

On this clone: The junction and the germline gene differ at one end; a read error may be behind it. The CDR3 is CASSLEGTHEQFF. The DNA of the CDR3 is TGTGCTAGCAGCTTAGAGGGTACCCATGAGCAGTTCTTC. V usage is TRBV7-7 and J usage is TRBJ2-1, with a tentative D call TRBD2 (5 bases). This CDR3 region has 13 residues. Per the germline V gene, CDR1 is SSHAT and CDR2 is FNYEAQ (reference sequence).

The chain combines TRBV19 with TRBJ2-5, with TRBD1 identical over 9 bases. V lost 2 bases, J lost 5 bases, and 6 bases stayed unmatched. The CDR3 has 15 residues. The V gene's germline CDR1 is LNHDA and CDR2 SQIVND (reference sequence). The CDR3 DNA sequence: TGTGCCAGTAGTATAAGGCGACAGGGGGGCGAGACCCAGTACTTC. As protein: CASSIRRQGGETQYF.

The chain employs TRBV11-3 and TRBJ2-2; possibly TRBD1 or TRBD2 for D (5 bases each). Trimming took off 3 bases at V and 9 bases at J, with 14 bases between the two ends. The CDR3 spans 14 residues. The germline CDR1 and CDR2 sequences are SGHNT and YENEEA. CDR3 nucleotides: TGTGCCAGCAGCTTTGGGACCACACAACGGGAGCTGTTTTTT. Translated: CASSFGTTQRELFF. The variable domain in full, with the rest retrieved from reference TRBV11-3 and TRBJ2-2, is EAGVVQSPRYKIIEKKQPVAFWCNPISGHNTLYWYLQNLGQGPELLIRYENEEAVDDSQLPKDRFSAERLKGVDSTLKIQPAELGDSAVYLCASSFGTTQRELFFGEGSRLTVL.

This clone has only one observation. The V gene is TRBV20-1, the J gene TRBJ2-2; no reliable D call. CDR1 is DFQATT, CDR2 SNEGSKA, per germline (reference sequence). V gave up 3 bases and J gave up 5 bases, with 13 bases separating them. This CDR3 has 14 amino acids. Here the CDR3 reads CSASRVEATGELFF. The CDR3 DNA reads as TGCAGTGCTAGTAGGGTGGAAGCTACCGGGGAGCTGTTTTTT.

This chain connects TRBV15 to TRBJ2-3, with 8 nucleotides matching TRBD1. The V gene end was trimmed by 3 bases and the J gene end by 1 base; junction bases not matched to a gene: 9. The germline V gene encodes CDR1 LNHNV and CDR2 YYDKDF (reference sequence). The CDR3 runs to 17 residues. This CDR3 reads CATSRGQDRAGTDTQYF. The CDR3 DNA reads as TGTGCCACCAGCAGGGGACAGGACAGGGCCGGCACAGATACGCAGTATTTT.

The chain joins TRBV19 to TRBJ1-4, with D possibly matching TRBD1 (6 bases). The CDR3 covers 20 residues. Germline V gene data show CDR1 as LNHDA and CDR2 as SQIVND (reference sequence). The V end lost 4 bases, the J end lost 7 bases, and 31 bases lay between the germline ends. The CDR3 region has the DNA TGTGCCAGTAGTACACTCCTACGTGGCAGGGGCCCCCCCCCGGGTGAAAAACTGTTTTTT. Translating gives CASSTLLRGRGPPPGEKLFF.

The chain joins TRBV30 to TRBJ2-3, with TRBD1 identical over 7 bases. After removal of 5 bases from V and 2 bases from J, the junction contained 10 bases not matched to a gene. Germline CDR1 is GTSNPN and CDR2 is SVGIG (reference sequence). The CDR3 is 15 residues long. Here the CDR3 reads CAWQQGTEYTDTQYF. In DNA, the CDR3 is TGTGCCTGGCAACAGGGGACAGAATACACAGATACGCAGTATTTT.

The chain links TRBV24-1 to TRBJ1-5, with 7 bases matching TRBD1. This CDR3 has 14 residues. Unmatched junction bases numbered 11, after V lost 9 bases and J lost 7 bases. Germline V CDR1 and CDR2: KGHDR, SFDVKD. Written as DNA, the CDR3 is TGTGCCACCGTAAACCGGGACAGCGGACAGCCCCAGCATTTT. Residues: CATVNRDSGQPQHF.

This clone was detected only once. The chain employs TRBV18 and TRBJ2-7; the D is unclear. This CDR3 comprises 16 residues. Germline CDR1 KGHSH, CDR2 LQKENI. Trimming cost V 1 base and J 0 bases, with 13 bases left between them. The CDR3 sequence: CASSPQELGSSYEQYF. The CDR3 DNA reads TGTGCCAGCTCACCACAGGAGCTGGGTTCCTCCTACGAGCAGTACTTC.

The chain recombines TRBV11-1 with TRBJ2-5, with 10 positions matching TRBD2. The V gene end was trimmed by 5 bases and the J gene end by 9 bases; junction bases not matched to a gene: 15. The CDR3 has 16 residues. Germline V gene lookup returns CDR1 SGHAT and CDR2 FQDESV (reference sequence). The CDR3 DNA reads as TGTGCCAGCAGCCCAGGACTAGCGGAGGCCTTTCAGGCCCAGTACTTC. It encodes CASSPGLAEAFQAQYF.

The V gene is TRBV5-1, the J gene TRBJ1-3; D not resolved. This CDR3 has 18 residues. The V gene's germline CDR1 is SGHRS and CDR2 YFSETQ. The V end lost 0 bases, the J end lost 0 bases, and 16 bases lay between the germline ends. CDR3 sequence: CASSLERAHPTSGNTIYF. DNA for the CDR3: TGCGCCAGCAGCTTGGAACGGGCCCACCCAACCTCTGGAAACACCATATATTTT. Full variable domain (outside the CDR3, taken from reference TRBV5-1 and TRBJ1-3): KAGVTQTPRYLIKTRGQQVTLSCSPISGHRSVSWYQQTPGQGLQFLFEYFSETQRNKGNFPGRFSGRQFSNSRSEMNVSTLELGDSALYLCASSLERAHPTSGNTIYFGEGSWLTVV.

The rearrangement uses TRBV24-1 and TRBJ2-3; maybe TRBD1 (6 bases). V shed 9 bases and J shed 0 bases, with 9 bases lying between them. Per germline, CDR1 KGHDR and CDR2 SFDVKD. The CDR3 is 13 amino acids. CDR3 DNA: TGTGCCACCGGGACACCGAGCACAGATACGCAGTATTTT. This codes for CATGTPSTDTQYF.

CDR3 bases: TGCAGCGTCCTCCGGGGTCACTATGGCTACACCTTC. Residues: CSVLRGHYGYTF. The chain employs TRBV29-1 and TRBJ1-2; D is ambiguous. Looked up from germline, CDR1 is SQVTM and CDR2 is ANQGSEA. With 6 bases removed from V and 3 bases from J, the gap between germline ends came to 11 bases. CDR3 length: 12 amino acids.

The chain couples TRBV15 to TRBJ1-2; D is ambiguous. Germline V lookup: CDR1 LNHNV, CDR2 YYDKDF (reference sequence). The V gene lost 0 bases and the J gene lost 5 bases, with 10 bases spanning the gap. This CDR3 has 14 residues. Here the CDR3 DNA reads TGTGCCACCAGCAGAGAACCGGGCCGGTATGGCTACACCTTC. Translating gives CATSREPGRYGYTF.

The V gene is TRBV7-2, the J gene TRBJ1-6; TRBD1 aligns across 12 bases. V lost 1 base to trimming and J lost 10 bases; unmatched junction nucleotides: 2. Germline V CDR1 and CDR2: SGHTA, FQGNSA. This CDR3 contains 15 residues. CDR3 coding DNA: TGTGCCAGCAGCTTAGGGGACAGGGGGCGATCACCCCTCCACTTT. As protein: CASSLGDRGRSPLHF.

The chain is built from TRBV5-1 and TRBJ2-7, with 8 nucleotides matching TRBD1. V gave up 1 base and J gave up 6 bases; unmatched junction bases: 12. The CDR3 runs 16 residues. The germline V gene encodes CDR1 SGHRS and CDR2 YFSETQ. The CDR3 DNA sequence: TGCGCCAGCAGCTTGTGGGGAGGACAGGGTAAGGTCGAGCAGTACTTC. Its translation: CASSLWGGQGKVEQYF.

The V and J genes are TRBV3-1 (or the pseudogene TRBV3-2) and TRBJ2-3; 11 nucleotides line up with TRBD2. Looked up from germline, CDR1 is LGHDT and CDR2 is YNNKEL (reference sequence). The CDR3 consists of 15 residues. V lost 0 bases to trimming and J lost 14 bases; unmatched junction nucleotides: 10. The CDR3 is CASSQDLTSGGPSYF. CDR3 sequence (DNA): TGTGCCAGCAGCCAAGACCTAACTAGCGGGGGCCCCTCGTATTTT.

The V and J genes are TRBV3-1 (or the pseudogene TRBV3-2) and TRBJ1-5, with TRBD1 as a possible D gene (6 bases). The CDR3 has 15 residues. The germline CDR1 and CDR2 sequences are LGHDT and YNNKEL (reference sequence). The germline V and J ends were trimmed by 3 bases and 5 bases, with 14 bases remaining between them. CDR3 coding DNA: TGTGCCAGCAGCCACGGGGGGGCGGGAGATCAGCCCCAGCATTTT. Translated: CASSHGGAGDQPQHF.

This clone was observed a few times. The chain recombines TRBV6-6 with TRBJ1-5; D is undetermined. The V gene lost 2 bases and the J gene lost 8 bases, with 10 bases spanning the gap. Germline CDR1 is MNHNY and CDR2 is SVGAGI (reference sequence). The CDR3 has 13 amino acids. The CDR3 is CASSYTVPEPQHF. CDR3 coding DNA: TGTGCCAGCAGTTACACCGTCCCGGAGCCCCAGCATTTT.

The V gene is TRBV6-1, the J gene TRBJ2-5; D is unclear. The CDR3 is 13 amino acids. V lost 0 bases, J lost 5 bases, and 7 bases lay in between. CDR1 and CDR2 (germline): MNHNS, SASEGT. For the CDR3, the DNA is TGTGCCAGCAGTGAAGCGTGGCGGGAGACCCAGTACTTC. Amino acids: CASSEAWRETQYF.

The chain joins TRBV28 to TRBJ2-1; no clear D gene. Trimming took 6 bases from V and 4 from J, leaving 13 bases between them. Looked up from germline, CDR1 is MDHEN and CDR2 is SYDVKM. This CDR3 spans 14 amino acids. The CDR3 loop is CASRRLTVYNEQFF. The CDR3 DNA sequence: TGTGCCAGCAGGCGCCTTACGGTTTACAATGAGCAGTTCTTC.

CDR3 loop: CASSDGTGEYV. The CDR3 DNA reads TGTGCCAGCAGCGATGGGACAGGGGAGTACGTC. The chain couples TRBV11-3 to TRBJ2-7, with 10 bases that match TRBD1. V dropped 5 bases and J dropped 11; count of bases not matched to a gene: 3. Per germline, CDR1 SGHNT and CDR2 YENEEA. This CDR3 is built from 11 residues.

The J gene is TRBJ2-2, the V gene TRBV5-1, with D tentatively TRBD1 (6 bases). Germline loops: CDR1 SGHRS, CDR2 YFSETQ. CDR3 length: 18 amino acids. V dropped 0 bases and J dropped 8 bases, with 23 bases sitting between them. The CDR3 here is CASSLDRVNPTTTGELFF. The CDR3 coding sequence is TGCGCCAGCAGCTTGGACAGGGTCAACCCTACTACTACTGGGGAGCTGTTTTTT.